This T cell receptor beta chain was sequenced during a study of technical replicates of blood from several donors. The assay was immunoSEQ multiplex PCR, and TCRdb's table has in-frame clones only and misses some. The table has around 67,000 clones, around 95% seen once. V lost 6 bases and J lost 4; bases outside the gene matches: 7. Germline V gene data show CDR1 as MGHRA and CDR2 as YSYEKL. The CDR3 has 16 residues. This receptor was identified in a human donor in good health. The chain recombines TRBV4-1 with TRBJ2-2; 11 bases fit TRBD2. The specimen sequenced was T cells isolated from PBMCs. CDR3 region: CASRNTSGGFTGELFF. The DNA for the CDR3 is TGCGCCAGCAGAAATACTAGCGGGGGATTCACCGGGGAGCTGTTTTTT.